Reported below is one T cell receptor beta chain. This sample stems from a study of blood T cell repertoires in COVID-19. Study-level information: Italy, Spain and the United States were the sources of the convalescent and acute COVID-19 samples.

The authors' processing: Estimation of nucleated cell counts was performed using reference gene primer amplification. Profiled with immunoSEQ multiplex PCR; TCRdb holds only in-frame clones, not every one. The DNA gave D and trimming, while V, J and clone size come from that table. The data show roughly 290,000 clones, about 89% seen once. The V gene's germline CDR1 is SGHRS and CDR2 YFSETQ. J was trimmed by 3 bases and V by 0 bases; bases with no gene match: 2. The CDR3 is 15 amino acids. The chain is built from TRBV5-1 and TRBJ2-2, with TRBD1 matching over 7 bases. The TCR originated in a woman in her sixties with acute or convalescent COVID-19. What was sequenced was peripheral blood. CDR3 sequence (DNA): TGCGCCAGCAGCTTGGGACAGGGCGACACCGGGGAGCTGTTTTTT. This encodes CASSLGQGDTGELFF.